Below, 10 T cell receptor beta chains from the same sample are listed, as sequenced in a study of cytomegalovirus exposure and HLA in healthy donors. Using immunoSEQ multiplex PCR, the repertoire was profiled, and TCRdb retains in-frame clones only, with some absent. The data contain 90,000 to 100,000 clones, over 75% of them singletons. What was sequenced was PBMCs. The receptors come from a young man in good health and CMV-seropositive.

In this sample, this clone turned up once. The chain combines TRBV11-1 with TRBJ2-1, with TRBD2 identical over 8 bases. This CDR3 comprises 16 residues. Germline V gives CDR1 SGHAT, CDR2 FQDESV (reference sequence). J gave up 8 bases and V 2 bases, and 11 bases lay outside the gene matches. CDR3: CASSLNPLAGLDEQFF. Written as DNA, the CDR3 is TGTGCCAGCAGCTTAAATCCTCTAGCGGGCTTGGATGAGCAGTTCTTC.

The rearrangement joins TRBV12-5 to TRBJ1-5; D gene uncertain. The CDR3 sequence is 13 residues long. CDR1 and CDR2 (germline): LGHNT, FRNRAP. The V end was cut by 5 bases, the J end by 4 bases, with 9 bases between. CDR3 protein: CASGNEGNQPQHF. The DNA of the CDR3 is TGTGCTAGTGGTAATGAGGGAAATCAGCCCCAGCATTTT.

The V call is TRBV28, the J call TRBJ2-7; 9 positions match TRBD2. Germline V gene lookup returns CDR1 MDHEN and CDR2 SYDVKM. CDR3 length: 15 residues. With V trimmed by 8 bases and J by 6 bases, 14 bases remained unmatched. CDR3 nucleotides: TGTGCCAGCCGAAAGACCGGGACTAGCATGGGCGAGCAGTACTTC. Translated: CASRKTGTSMGEQYF.

This chain links TRBV2 with TRBJ2-7; perhaps TRBD2 as D (6 bases). The ends were cut back, 6 bases at V and 11 bases at J, with 17 bases in the middle. Per germline, CDR1 SNHLY and CDR2 FYNNEI. The CDR3 is 12 residues long. Written as DNA, the CDR3 is TGTGCCAGCAGACCCGGGACTGAAGATGAGTACTTC. It codes for CASRPGTEDEYF.

This clone was seen only once. The V and J genes are TRBV4-3 and TRBJ2-3; 12 bases map to TRBD2. Germline values: CDR1 LGHNA, CDR2 YSLEER. The CDR3 loop spans 16 amino acids. The V gene end was trimmed by 5 bases and the J gene end by 2 bases; junction bases not matched to a gene: 5. The CDR3 loop is CASSARLAGATDTQYF. The DNA of the CDR3 is TGCGCCAGCAGCGCACGACTAGCGGGGGCCACAGATACGCAGTATTTT.

This clone was seen once. V and J are TRBV7-9 and TRBJ2-7; 9 nucleotides agree with TRBD2. Germline V gives CDR1 SEHNR, CDR2 FQNEAQ (reference sequence). Germline trimming cut 5 bases from V and 3 bases from J; bases unmatched to any gene: 2. The CDR3 has 13 residues. CDR3 sequence (DNA): TGTGCCAGCAGCGCAGCGGGGGGCTACGAGCAGTACTTC. Translating gives CASSAAGGYEQYF.

This chain links TRBV27 with TRBJ2-3; D ambiguous. Between the trimmed V and J ends, which lost 6 bases and 3 bases, there was a span of 10 bases. CDR3 length: 13 amino acids. Germline V gene sequence: CDR1 MNHEY, CDR2 SMNVEV (reference sequence). CDR3 DNA sequence: TGTGCCAGCAGCCACATGCCGACAGATACGCAGTATTTT. Amino acid sequence: CASSHMPTDTQYF.

This clone was seen a handful of times. The rearrangement joins TRBV28 to TRBJ2-5, with TRBD1 as a possible D gene (6 bases). The CDR3 is made up of 15 amino acids. The germline V gene has CDR1 MDHEN and CDR2 SYDVKM. V lost 5 bases to trimming and J lost 4 bases, with 17 bases between them. The CDR3 region is CASSTTGEGTETQYF. The CDR3 nucleotides are TGTGCCAGCAGTACGACAGGCGAGGGCACAGAGACCCAGTACTTC.

This chain uses TRBV19 with TRBJ2-7; 11 bases fit TRBD2. CDR1 LNHDA and CDR2 SQIVND come from the germline V gene (reference sequence). V was pared by 4 bases and J by 5 bases, with 1 base of the junction left unmatched. The CDR3 contains 13 residues. The CDR3 DNA follows: TGTGCCAGTAGTAGGGGACTAGCGGACGAGCAGTACTTC. Translation gives CASSRGLADEQYF.

The chain carries TRBV19 and TRBJ2-2; tentatively, D is TRBD2 (6 bases). Trimming removed 3 bases at V and 7 bases at J, with 15 bases between. The CDR3 is 15 residues long. The germline V gene encodes CDR1 LNHDA and CDR2 SQIVND (reference sequence). The CDR3 DNA sequence: TGTGCCAGTAGTATCTCCGGAGGGGACTTCGGGGAGCTGTTTTTT. This gives the protein CASSISGGDFGELFF.